These 8 T cell receptor beta chains share one sample of origin, sequenced in a study of T-cell memory formation after mild COVID-19. MiXCR, applied by TCRdb to the 5' RACE reads, yields one record per CDR3 protein. Among under 250,000 distinct CDR3 sequences, roughly 15% were seen once, and the ten largest hold 2% to 2.5%. The sequenced sample was PBMCs or a T cell subset sorted from them (not recorded which). The source of these receptors is an adult woman who had mild COVID-19 (a few samples of this study predate the infection). Cell type and time point are not known.

This clonotype was seen a few times. This chain joins TRBV7-8 and TRBJ2-5; D ambiguous. V was cut by 5 bases and J by 2 bases, with 12 bases left in between. The germline CDR1 and CDR2 sequences are SGHVS and FQNEAQ. This CDR3 spans 14 amino acids. The CDR3 spells CASSMRYGQETQYF. The CDR3 coding sequence is TGTGCCAGCAGCATGCGTTACGGGCAAGAGACCCAGTACTTC.

This clonotype was counted at least ten times. The rearrangement uses TRBV12-3 or TRBV12-4 and TRBJ2-7; no reliable D call. The V end lost 6 bases, the J end lost 6 bases, and 18 bases lay between the germline ends. The CDR3 is made up of 14 amino acids. The CDR3 here is CASRPRTLSGEQYF. The CDR3 DNA reads TGTGCCAGCAGACCTCGGACCCTGTCGGGCGAGCAGTACTTC.

This clonotype was seen at least ten times. The V gene is TRBV7-9, the J gene TRBJ2-7, with D uncertain. The CDR3 has 13 amino acids. The V end was cut by 6 bases, the J end by 6 bases, with 15 bases between. The germline V gene encodes CDR1 SEHNR and CDR2 FQNEAQ (reference sequence). CDR3 sequence reads: CASRPRGSGEQYF. The CDR3 DNA follows: TGTGCCAGCAGGCCCCGTGGGTCGGGCGAGCAGTACTTC. The full variable domain, with the rest looked up from reference TRBV7-9 and TRBJ2-7, is DTGVSQNPRHKITKRGQNVTFRCDPISEHNRLYWYRQTLGQGPEFLTYFQNEAQLEKSRLLSDRFSAERPKGSFSTLEIQRTEQGDSAMYLCASRPRGSGEQYFGPGTRLTVT.

The chain links TRBV5-1 to TRBJ2-5, with TRBD2 as a possible D gene (7 bases). V lost 6 bases to trimming and J lost 3 bases, with 15 bases between them. CDR1 is SGHRS and CDR2 is YFSETQ in the germline V gene. The CDR3 sequence is 14 residues long. The CDR3 DNA reads TGCGCCAGCAAGAAAGGGGGGGTAAAAGAGACCCAGTACTTC. Its protein product is CASKKGGVKETQYF.

Relative to its sample, this clonotype is medium-sized. The V and J genes are TRBV7-8 and TRBJ2-3; D gene unclear. The CDR3 loop spans 11 amino acids. CDR1 and CDR2 from the germline V gene are SGHVS and FQNEAQ. With 3 bases removed from V and 2 bases from J, the gap between germline ends came to 0 bases. CDR3 nucleotide sequence: TGTGCCAGCAGCTTCACAGATACGCAGTATTTT. It codes for CASSFTDTQYF.

The gene calls are TRBV7-9 and TRBJ1-5; TRBD1 agrees at 8 bases. With V trimmed by 5 bases and J by 6 bases, 12 bases remained unmatched. The germline V gene has CDR1 SEHNR and CDR2 FQNEAQ (reference sequence). This CDR3 has 16 amino acids. CDR3 coding DNA: TGTGCCAGCAGCCGAATCGACAGGGGTGCGGCTCAGCCCCAGCATTTT. Residues: CASSRIDRGAAQPQHF.

The chain has TRBV2 and TRBJ2-3; D tentatively reads TRBD1 or TRBD2 (5 bases each). The germline gives CDR1 SNHLY, CDR2 FYNNEI. This CDR3 comprises 13 residues. The V end was cut by 10 bases, the J end by 8 bases, with 19 bases between. CDR3 DNA: TGTGCCACCACGGGACCCCCTTCTGGTACGCAGTATTTT. Its translation is CATTGPPSGTQYF.

This chain joins TRBV11-3 and TRBJ1-1; D gene unclear. Germline CDR1 SGHNT, CDR2 YENEEA. The CDR3 is 16 residues long. Deletions cut 7 bases from V and 4 bases from J, with 22 bases between. The CDR3 nucleotides read TGTGCCAGCACCTACAGAGGGCCCGGGTGGGGCACTGAAGCTTTCTTT. It yields the protein CASTYRGPGWGTEAFF.